This TCR beta chain was found in a study of blood T cell repertoires in COVID-19. Study details: Whether acute or convalescent, the COVID-19 samples came from the United States, Italy and Spain.

This table comes from immunoSEQ multiplex PCR, and its TCRdb copy is limited to in-frame clones, with some not included. The sample contains 95,000 to 100,000 clones, approximately 82% of which appear only once. The V end lost 6 bases, the J end lost 1 base, and 9 bases lay between the germline ends. This CDR3 comprises 14 residues. The V gene's germline CDR1 is ENHRY and CDR2 SYGVKD. This TCR was sampled from a man aged 70 or older with acute or convalescent COVID-19. This chain connects TRBV10-3 to TRBJ2-2, with D possibly being TRBD1 (5 bases). Sequences were obtained from peripheral blood. The DNA for the CDR3 is TGTGCCATCAGAGACAGAGAGAACACCGGGGAGCTGTTTTTT. This sequence encodes CAIRDRENTGELFF.